This section outlines one TCR beta chain sequence together with its context. This record belongs to a study of blood T cell repertoires in COVID-19. Study overall: T cells, B-cell-depleted T cells, or PBMCs provided the cDNA or gDNA that served as material.

Libraries were prepared by immunoSEQ multiplex PCR; TCRdb keeps only in-frame clonotypes and omits some of them. The sample records approximately 210,000 clones, around three quarters being singletons. Germline V lookup: CDR1 LNHDA, CDR2 SQIVND (reference sequence). CDR3 size: 23 residues. V shed 3 bases, J shed 0 bases, and the junction held 25 bases outside the gene matches. Individuals drawn from under 30 US areas were about 18 to 100 years old. Participants' reported clinical history set cohort assignment. The sequence derives from a woman aged 45-65 years with acute COVID-19. The chain links TRBV19 to TRBJ1-1, with 10 bases identical to TRBD1. Sequenced: PBMCs or T cells enriched from blood (not recorded which). CDR3 bases: TGTGCCAGTAGTATCTCCGGAGGGCTCGGGACAGGGGACTTTTTCACCTTGAACACTGAAGCTTTCTTT. It specifies CASSISGGLGTGDFFTLNTEAFF.